This T cell receptor (beta chain) was found in a study of cytomegalovirus exposure and HLA in healthy donors. The PCR made use of 60 Vbeta and 13 Jbeta primers. Produced via immunoSEQ multiplex PCR; TCRdb's table is partial and in-frame only. The table records more than 95,000 clones, more than 65% of them present only once. This CDR3 has 13 residues. The germline V gene has CDR1 MNHEY and CDR2 SMNVEV (reference sequence). Trimming removed 2 bases from V and 6 bases from J, with 10 bases in between. This clone was seen a handful of times. Sequencing was carried out using PBMCs. The receptor's source is a man aged 25 to 45 in good health and CMV-seronegative. V and J are TRBV27 and TRBJ1-1, with no clear D. This CDR3 is CASSLTWEAEAFF. In DNA form, the CDR3 reads TGTGCCAGCAGTTTAACGTGGGAGGCTGAAGCTTTCTTT.